This T cell receptor (beta chain) was recorded in a study of blood T cell repertoires in COVID-19 (dated by TCRdb to about 2020). With respect to the entire study: Samples covering the acute and convalescent phases of COVID-19 were provided by collaborators in the United States, Italy and Spain. Sample metadata almost always included a de-identified subject ID, COVID-19 status, age in years and sex. The material from the prospective study consisted of cDNA or gDNA derived from T cells, B-cell-depleted T cells, or PBMCs. A freely available public database, intended as a resource for researchers studying the immune response to SARS-CoV-2, is where the repertoires were released. HLA class I and class II types, where available, came from metadata supplied by the sample provider rather than from assay-based typing. Samples came from the ongoing ImmuneRACE study (first 160 participants) plus 1,254 subjects from 6 global collaborators. The dataset comprised deeply sampled blood TCRbeta repertoires from subjects exposed to, actively infected with, or recovered from COVID-19.

TCRbeta CDR3 regions were amplified from genomic DNA by means of the immunoSEQ Assay, a bias-controlled multiplex PCR. The paper's processing steps were these. The number of nucleated cells in each sample was estimated by amplification of reference gene primers within the assay. To quantify the absolute abundance of each unique TCRbeta CDR3 rearrangement, sequence reads were collapsed and filtered. Productive Simpson clonality was computed per sample as the square root of Simpson's diversity index over productive rearrangements. TCRdb limited this immuneACCESS table to in-frame rearrangements with V and J called. A share of clones is missing; checked studies link under half to unresolved V genes, and the rest is unexplained. V, J and clone size derive from that table, while D and trimming were established from the DNA sequence. This sample comprises about 61,000 clones, 88% of them detected only once. The ten largest make up over 20% of the sample.

Each collaborating institution followed its own protocols to collect whole blood in K2EDTA tubes. Collaborator samples were shipped for TCRbeta analysis as frozen whole blood, isolated PBMCs, or DNA extracted from either sample type. A distance of 19 bases separates the germline ends of V and J, which lose 3 bases and 8 bases respectively. The CDR1 and CDR2 encoded by the germline V gene (reference sequence) are MNHNY and SVGAGI. Reading from cysteine to phenylalanine, the CDR3 counts 15 amino acids. Only the CDR3 DNA is retained, 45 bases long and in frame from the first base. A word on this clone: Its antigen remains undetermined. No much larger clone exists at a distance of one base, and base qualities are not known.

On the study overall, not on this receptor specifically: The quantity of clinical and demographic metadata differed by source and by participant and was supplied without curation.

Specimen: peripheral blood. Here the chain combines TRBV6-6 and TRBJ1-2, with TRBD1 tentatively as D gene (5 bases match). The sequence was collected from a woman aged 45-65 years with active or convalescent COVID-19. The nucleotide sequence reads TGTGCCAGCAGTTATGTAGGGGCGACCCCTGGGGGCTACACCTTC. Its protein is CASSYVGATPGGYTF.